Following are 29 T cell receptor beta chains from one sample sequenced in a study of blood T cell repertoires in COVID-19. The data were produced by immunoSEQ multiplex PCR, yet TCRdb's version contains in-frame clones alone and is incomplete. The repertoire holds 300,000 or so clones, with just over 85% as singletons. Sequenced input: PBMCs or T cells enriched from blood (not recorded which). The receptors shown here come from a woman aged 40 to 49 with acute COVID-19.

This clone was found once. The V gene is TRBV5-6, the J gene TRBJ1-2; 8 bases line up with TRBD1. Germline V gene data show CDR1 as SGHDT and CDR2 as YYEEEE. Trimming removed 4 bases from V and 4 bases from J; junction bases left unmatched: 3. There are 13 residues in the CDR3. The CDR3 reads CASSRTGTYGYTF. CDR3 in DNA: TGTGCCAGCAGCCGGACAGGGACCTATGGCTACACCTTC.

This clone was seen once. This chain joins TRBV7-2 and TRBJ1-2; 9 bases are a match to TRBD1. Trimming at V came to 5 bases and at J to 4 bases, leaving 8 bases not matched to a gene. The CDR3 extends over 15 amino acids. CDR1 is SGHTA, CDR2 FQGNSA, per germline. CDR3 in amino acids: CASSPRTGDLYGYTF. The CDR3 DNA is TGTGCCAGCAGCCCACGGACAGGGGATCTCTATGGCTACACCTTC.

The chain links TRBV21-1 to TRBJ2-1; the table's D call, TRBD1, has no DNA check behind it. TRBV21-1 is an annotated pseudogene. This CDR3 is built from 17 residues. The CDR3 reads CASRRNRAPCLYNEQFF. The CDR3 DNA reads as TGTGCCAGCAGAAGAAACAGGGCTCCTTGCTTGTACAATGAGCAGTTCTTC.

This chain links TRBV5-1 with TRBJ1-3; 9 nucleotides match TRBD1. CDR1 is SGHRS, CDR2 YFSETQ, per germline. J gave up 0 bases and V 3 bases, and 4 bases lay outside the gene matches. This CDR3 spans 16 amino acids. The CDR3 DNA sequence: TGCGCCAGCAGCTCACAGGGGGCAAACTCTGGAAACACCATATATTTT. As protein: CASSSQGANSGNTIYF.

The chain carries TRBV18 and TRBJ2-5; the D gene is possibly TRBD2 (7 bases). Looked up from germline, CDR1 is KGHSH and CDR2 is LQKENI. The germline V and J ends were trimmed by 3 bases and 5 bases, with 16 bases remaining between them. CDR3 length: 15 amino acids. CDR3: CASSPLAGAQETQYF. Here the CDR3 DNA reads TGTGCCAGCTCACCCCTCGCGGGGGCACAGGAGACCCAGTACTTC.

The chain recombines TRBV18 with TRBJ1-2; perhaps TRBD1 as D (6 bases). Trimming stripped 3 bases from V and 10 bases from J, with 12 bases between. Germline values: CDR1 KGHSH, CDR2 LQKENI. The CDR3 extends over 12 amino acids. CDR3 DNA: TGTGCCAGCTCACCCAGGGGCGGAGACTACACCTTC. It specifies CASSPRGGDYTF.

The rearrangement links TRBV5-4 to TRBJ2-2, with 7 nucleotides matching TRBD1. The trim removed 4 bases at V and 5 bases at J, leaving 8 bases unmatched. CDR3 length equals 15 residues. Germline V gene data show CDR1 as SGHNT and CDR2 as YYREEE (reference sequence). The CDR3 bases are TGTGCCAGCAGCCATGGGACAGACCAAACCGGGGAGCTGTTTTTT. Amino acids: CASSHGTDQTGELFF.

This clone was recorded a few times. This sequence joins TRBV18 and TRBJ2-2; 9 nucleotides agree with TRBD2. The V segment lost 3 bases and the J segment 1 base; nucleotides outside the gene matches: 3. The germline V gene has CDR1 KGHSH and CDR2 LQKENI. This CDR3 is 16 amino acids long. The CDR3 spells CASSPVTSGNTGELFF. CDR3 sequence (DNA): TGTGCCAGCTCACCGGTGACTAGCGGGAACACCGGGGAGCTGTTTTTT.

The gene calls are TRBV19 and TRBJ1-1; 9 bases are a match to TRBD1. Germline V gives CDR1 LNHDA, CDR2 SQIVND (reference sequence). After removal of 1 base from V and 3 bases from J, the junction contained 6 bases not matched to a gene. This CDR3 contains 16 residues. The CDR3 sequence is CASSIVRDRAYTEAFF. CDR3 in DNA: TGTGCCAGTAGTATAGTCCGGGACAGGGCCTACACTGAAGCTTTCTTT.

The rearrangement links TRBV9 to TRBJ2-5; 10 nucleotides match TRBD2. V lost 2 bases and J lost 2; bases outside the gene matches: 6. The germline V gene encodes CDR1 SGDLS and CDR2 YYNGEE. The length of the CDR3 is 16 residues. The CDR3 nucleotides are TGTGCCAGCAGCGTCGATAGCGGGGGGACACAAGAGACCCAGTACTTC. Residues: CASSVDSGGTQETQYF. The whole variable domain, filled in from reference TRBV9 and TRBJ2-5, reads DSGVTQTPKHLITATGQRVTLRCSPRSGDLSVYWYQQSLDQGLQFLIQYYNGEERAKGNILERFSAQQFPDLHSELNLSSLELGDSALYFCASSVDSGGTQETQYFGPGTRLLVL.

This rearrangement joins TRBV7-2 to TRBJ2-1, with 12 bases matching TRBD2. The germline CDR1 and CDR2 sequences are SGHTA and FQGNSA. V gave up 2 bases and J gave up 9 bases; unmatched junction bases: 17. CDR3 length equals 19 residues. CDR3 bases: TGTGCCAGCAGCTTACGTATCCTAGCGGGGGGGCCGGTGTCTTTTGAGCAGTTCTTC. Amino acid sequence: CASSLRILAGGPVSFEQFF.

V gene TRBV7-3 combines with J gene TRBJ2-3; 8 bases are shared with TRBD2. V gave up 4 bases and J gave up 4 bases; unmatched junction bases: 7. Germline V lookup: CDR1 SGHTA, CDR2 FQGTGA. The CDR3 runs to 15 residues. The CDR3, as DNA: TGTGCCAGCAGCTCGGGACTAGTGGGGGCAGATACGCAGTATTTT. This encodes CASSSGLVGADTQYF.

The chain recombines TRBV28 with TRBJ1-4, with D possibly TRBD1 on 6 matching bases. Between the trimmed V and J ends, which lost 6 bases and 5 bases, there was a span of 13 bases. This CDR3 contains 14 residues. The germline CDR1 and CDR2 sequences are MDHEN and SYDVKM. CDR3 in DNA: TGTGCCAGCAGACCGGTAGGGGGAAATGAAAAACTGTTTTTT. Translating it yields CASRPVGGNEKLFF.

CDR3 DNA: TGTGCCACCAGTGTCAATACGGTCCCGGGAGGGCTGTTTTTT. Translation gives CATSVNTVPGGLFF. The chain joins TRBV24-1 to TRBJ2-2; 7 positions agree with TRBD2. Germline loops: CDR1 KGHDR, CDR2 SFDVKD. CDR3 length: 14 amino acids. The junction had 12 bases not matched to a gene; V was cut back by 5 bases and J by 13 bases.

CDR3 bases: TGTGCCAGCAGCTTAGCGCTGGGACTCAACTATGGCTACACCTTC. Translation: CASSLALGLNYGYTF. The chain uses TRBV7-2 and TRBJ1-2, with D tentatively TRBD1 (5 bases). CDR3 length: 15 amino acids. V shed 0 bases and J shed 2 bases, with 10 bases lying between them. In germline, CDR1 is SGHTA, CDR2 FQGNSA.

The chain joins TRBV3-1 (or the pseudogene TRBV3-2) to TRBJ2-1, with 14 bases identical to TRBD2. The CDR3 runs 18 residues. Germline V gives CDR1 LGHDT, CDR2 YNNKEL (reference sequence). Losses at the gene ends were 5 bases for V and 1 base for J; bases not matched to a gene: 7. The DNA for the CDR3 is TGTGCCAGCAGCTATCGACTAGCGGGGGGGGAATCCTACAATGAGCAGTTCTTC. Amino acid sequence: CASSYRLAGGESYNEQFF.

This clone was found once. The chain has TRBV19 and TRBJ1-1; 7 bases map to TRBD1. CDR3 length: 15 amino acids. CDR1 and CDR2 from the germline V gene are LNHDA and SQIVND (reference sequence). Unmatched junction bases numbered 11, after V lost 6 bases and J lost 4 bases. The CDR3 spells CASRTGTGAATEAFF. The CDR3 DNA follows: TGTGCCAGTAGAACGGGAACAGGGGCGGCCACTGAAGCTTTCTTT.

V usage is TRBV3-1 (or the pseudogene TRBV3-2) and J usage is TRBJ2-3; TRBD1 is a possible D gene (6 bases). CDR1 is LGHDT, CDR2 YNNKEL, per germline (reference sequence). The CDR3 loop spans 16 amino acids. Trimming took off 0 bases at V and 1 base at J, with 11 bases between the two ends. DNA for the CDR3: TGTGCCAGCAGCCAAGATGAGACAGGAGGCACAGATACGCAGTATTTT. It is translated as CASSQDETGGTDTQYF.

The V call is TRBV9, the J call TRBJ1-1; 12 bases map to TRBD1. CDR3 length equals 15 residues. V lost 0 bases to trimming and J lost 10 bases; unmatched junction nucleotides: 7. Germline V gene lookup returns CDR1 SGDLS and CDR2 YYNGEE. The CDR3 DNA follows: TGTGCCAGCAGCGTAGGCCGTGGGACAGGGGGCGTAGCTTTCTTT. It yields the protein CASSVGRGTGGVAFF.

CDR3 amino acids: CASKLSPAKTEETQYF. CDR3 sequence (DNA): TGTGCCAGCAAACTGAGCCCGGCAAAGACAGAAGAGACCCAGTACTTC. V is TRBV5-4 and J is TRBJ2-5, with D possibly being TRBD1 (5 bases). CDR1 and CDR2 (germline): SGHNT, YYREEE (reference sequence). This CDR3 spans 16 amino acids. V dropped 6 bases and J dropped 3 bases, with 21 bases sitting between them.

This chain joins TRBV28 and TRBJ1-4, with D perhaps matching TRBD1 (6 bases). V lost 2 bases and J lost 6, with 19 bases in between. The CDR3 has 17 amino acids. CDR1 is MDHEN and CDR2 is SYDVKM in the germline V gene. The CDR3 sequence is CASSLTPGVGGDEKLFF. CDR3 coding DNA: TGTGCCAGCAGTTTAACGCCCGGAGTAGGGGGTGATGAAAAACTGTTTTTT.

The rearrangement links TRBV27 to TRBJ2-7; 8 bases match TRBD2. CDR3 length: 13 residues. Trimming cost V 7 bases and J 7 bases; bases outside gene matches: 9. CDR1 MNHEY and CDR2 SMNVEV come from the germline V gene (reference sequence). CDR3 sequence: CASTTGGALEQYF. CDR3 sequence (DNA): TGTGCCAGCACCACCGGGGGGGCGCTTGAGCAGTACTTC.

The gene calls are TRBV11-2 and TRBJ1-5, with D possibly TRBD1 on 6 matching bases. The V gene lost 5 bases and the J gene lost 2 bases, with 19 bases spanning the gap. Germline V gene lookup returns CDR1 SGHAT and CDR2 FQNNGV. The CDR3 is 17 amino acids. CDR3 bases: TGTGCCAGCAGCCACGAAACAGGGCGATGGGGCAATCAGCCCCAGCATTTT. It yields the protein CASSHETGRWGNQPQHF.

The chain employs TRBV6-5 and TRBJ2-5; 7 positions match TRBD1. The germline CDR1 and CDR2 sequences are MNHEY and SVGAGI. J was trimmed by 5 bases and V by 6 bases; bases with no gene match: 6. The CDR3 is 13 amino acids. CDR3 residues: CASRRQGRETQYF. CDR3 in DNA: TGTGCCAGCAGGCGACAGGGTCGGGAGACCCAGTACTTC.

Worth noting for this clone: The sample contains more than one DNA sequence encoding this CDR3. This sequence joins TRBV7-2 and TRBJ1-6, with TRBD1 matching 10 bases. V was pared by 3 bases and J by 9 bases, with 2 bases of the junction left unmatched. Germline assignment: CDR1 SGHTA and CDR2 FQGNSA. The CDR3 runs to 14 residues. For the CDR3, the DNA is TGTGCCAGCAGCTTGGGACAGGGGAGTTCACCCCTCCACTTT. This translates into CASSLGQGSSPLHF.

The CDR3, as DNA: TGTGCCAGTAGTACAAGTCCAACAGGGGGTAACTATGGCTACACCTTC. Its translation is CASSTSPTGGNYGYTF. The chain recombines TRBV19 with TRBJ1-2, with 8 bases that match TRBD1. CDR3 length: 16 amino acids. Germline values: CDR1 LNHDA, CDR2 SQIVND (reference sequence). V was pared by 4 bases and J by 1 base, with 8 bases of the junction left unmatched.

The sample holds a few counts of this clone. This chain links TRBV3-1 (or the pseudogene TRBV3-2) with TRBJ1-1; possible D gene TRBD1, 6 bases. This CDR3 is built from 15 residues. Trimming removed 2 bases from V and 4 bases from J, with 14 bases in between. CDR1 is LGHDT, CDR2 YNNKEL, per germline (reference sequence). CDR3 residues: CASSQFQGKGTEAFF. The CDR3 DNA sequence: TGTGCCAGCAGCCAATTTCAGGGGAAGGGCACTGAAGCTTTCTTT.

The chain carries TRBV27 and TRBJ2-7, with no clear D. V gave up 1 base and J gave up 7 bases, with 5 bases separating them. Germline CDR1 MNHEY, CDR2 SMNVEV (reference sequence). The CDR3 has 11 amino acids. CDR3 DNA sequence: TGTGCCAGCAGTTTATACGAGGAGCAGTACTTC. Encoded protein: CASSLYEEQYF.

CDR3 in amino acids: CASSPGGGTARVYF. The CDR3 DNA follows: TGTGCCAGCAGCCCAGGCGGCGGGACTGCTCGTGTGTACTTC. The chain combines TRBV3-1 (or the pseudogene TRBV3-2) with TRBJ2-7; the D gene is possibly TRBD2 (6 bases). The V gene's germline CDR1 is LGHDT and CDR2 YNNKEL (reference sequence). The length of the CDR3 is 14 residues. The ends were cut back, 4 bases at V and 12 bases at J, with 22 bases in the middle.